The 18 T cell receptor beta chains given below trace back to one sample, sequenced in a study of CD8+CD57+ T cells in acquired aplastic anemia. TCR beta VDJ combinations and CDR3 sequences were profiled from genomic DNA. Via MiXCR, TCRdb re-called the reads, giving one row per CDR3 protein. The data show 180,000 or so distinct CDR3 sequences, about 47% seen once. The sample taken for sequencing was sorted CD4+, CD8+, or CD8+CD57+ T cells (not recorded which) from PBMCs. Receptors were obtained from a human donor in good health.

This chain links TRBV29-1 with TRBJ2-7; 9 bases map to TRBD1. The junction had 13 bases not matched to a gene; V was cut back by 5 bases and J by 5 bases. The length of the CDR3 is 15 residues. Germline CDR1 reads SQVTM; CDR2 reads ANQGSEA. CDR3 sequence reads: CSVIGQTGGVDEQYF. DNA of the CDR3: TGCAGCGTTATTGGTCAAACAGGGGGCGTCGACGAGCAGTACTTC.

The rearrangement uses TRBV6-1 and TRBJ1-4; TRBD1 matches 12 bases. With V trimmed by 6 bases and J by 8 bases, 4 bases remained unmatched. This CDR3 has 14 residues. In germline, CDR1 is MNHNS, CDR2 SASEGT. The CDR3 reads CASRSGQGAEKLFF. The CDR3 DNA sequence: TGTGCCAGCAGATCGGGACAGGGGGCAGAAAAACTGTTTTTT.

CDR3: CATSDNKRDTQYF. The CDR3 DNA reads as TGTGCCACCAGTGATAACAAGCGAGATACGCAGTATTTT. The chain uses TRBV24-1 and TRBJ2-3; D is undetermined. Per the germline V gene, CDR1 is KGHDR and CDR2 is SFDVKD. The length of the CDR3 is 13 residues. V was cut by 3 bases and J by 5 bases, with 8 bases left in between.

This clonotype occurred many times. The J gene is TRBJ1-2, the V gene TRBV25-1, with unresolved D. The CDR3 has 13 amino acids. V was cut by 5 bases and J by 8 bases, with 15 bases left in between. Per germline, CDR1 MGHDK and CDR2 SYGVNS. The CDR3 region is CASSRTARMGYTF. CDR3 coding DNA: TGTGCCAGCAGTCGCACAGCTCGGATGGGCTACACCTTC.

Comment on this clonotype: This could be a read error, since a much larger clone is one nucleotide away. The chain links TRBV12-3 or TRBV12-4 to TRBJ2-3; TRBD2 matches at 10 bases. CDR3 size: 15 residues. Here the CDR3 DNA reads TGTGCCTGCAGATCCGGACTAGCGGTTACAGATACGCAGTATTTT. Amino acid sequence: CACRSGLAVTDTQYF.

The V and J genes are TRBV20-1 and TRBJ2-7; 9 bases are a match to TRBD1. J gave up 4 bases and V 1 base, and 8 bases lay outside the gene matches. The germline gives CDR1 DFQATT, CDR2 SNEGSKA (reference sequence). The length of the CDR3 is 15 residues. CDR3: CSARASDRGFYEQYF. CDR3 bases: TGCAGTGCTAGAGCTTCGGACAGGGGTTTTTACGAGCAGTACTTC.

The table lists this clonotype with many counts. The chain couples TRBV6-2 or TRBV6-3 to TRBJ2-3, with D possibly TRBD1 on 5 matching bases. Trimming took 6 bases from V and 3 from J, leaving 10 bases between them. CDR1 MNHEY and CDR2 SVGEGT come from the germline V gene. The CDR3 loop spans 13 amino acids. CDR3 bases: TGTGCCAGCAGATGGCAGGGAACAGATACGCAGTATTTT. Protein product: CASRWQGTDTQYF.

This clonotype was found many times. The rearrangement joins TRBV25-1 to TRBJ2-7; 7 bases are shared with TRBD1. CDR3 size: 16 residues. Per the germline V gene, CDR1 is MGHDK and CDR2 is SYGVNS. With V trimmed by 4 bases and J by 4 bases, 13 bases remained unmatched. The CDR3 loop is CASSGIRDSDKYEQYF. CDR3 nucleotides: TGTGCCAGCAGTGGTATCCGGGACAGCGATAAGTACGAGCAGTACTTC.

V usage is TRBV24-1 and J usage is TRBJ2-2, with 9 bases lining up with TRBD1. The junction had 6 bases not matched to a gene; V was cut back by 3 bases and J by 5 bases. CDR1 KGHDR and CDR2 SFDVKD come from the germline V gene. This CDR3 is built from 16 residues. CDR3 DNA sequence: TGTGCCACCAGTGATGGCGACAGGGGGATAACCGGGGAGCTGTTTTTT. It specifies CATSDGDRGITGELFF.

This clonotype was counted at least ten times. The J gene is TRBJ2-7, the V gene TRBV5-1; no firm D call. Germline lookup yields CDR1 SGHRS and CDR2 YFSETQ. Between the trimmed V and J ends, which lost 4 bases and 5 bases, there was a span of 16 bases. The CDR3 runs 14 residues. CDR3 DNA: TGCGCCAGCAGCATAACCGGGCCCACCGACGAGCAGTACTTC. Translation gives CASSITGPTDEQYF.

With respect to this clonotype: This could be a read error, since a much larger clone is one nucleotide away. The CDR3 loop is CASSFYSYDAYEQYF. The CDR3 coding sequence is TGTGCCAGCAGCTTCTACAGTTACGACGCCTACGAGCAGTACTTC. The genes are TRBV7-2 and TRBJ2-7; no reliable D call. The CDR3 has 15 residues. Germline loops: CDR1 SGHTA, CDR2 FQGNSA. The V end lost 3 bases, the J end lost 2 bases, and 14 bases lay between the germline ends.

This clonotype was picked up many times. The chain has TRBV9 and TRBJ2-1; possibly TRBD2 for D (5 bases). The CDR3 runs to 12 residues. The V gene's germline CDR1 is SGDLS and CDR2 YYNGEE. The V gene lost 0 bases and the J gene lost 7 bases, with 5 bases spanning the gap. The CDR3 protein is CASSVVANEQFF. Written as DNA, the CDR3 is TGTGCCAGCAGCGTAGTAGCGAATGAGCAGTTCTTC.

The chain has TRBV15 and TRBJ1-2; D gene unclear. The CDR3 is made up of 15 amino acids. Trimming stripped 0 bases from V and 5 bases from J, with 13 bases between. CDR1 and CDR2 (germline): LNHNV, YYDKDF (reference sequence). CDR3 sequence (DNA): TGTGCCACCAGCAGAGAGGTCAGCACAACGTATGGCTACACCTTC. Translated, it gives CATSREVSTTYGYTF.

This sequence joins TRBV29-1 and TRBJ1-1; 7 nucleotides align to TRBD1. The CDR3 is made up of 12 amino acids. Germline-derived CDR1 and CDR2 are SQVTM and ANQGSEA. V gave up 8 bases and J gave up 0 bases; unmatched junction bases: 3. CDR3 in amino acids: CSLDRVNTEAFF. CDR3 in DNA: TGCAGCTTAGACAGGGTGAACACTGAAGCTTTCTTT.

Comments on this clonotype: Germline is not matched at one junction end, which may reflect a read error. The chain carries TRBV2 and TRBJ1-2; no clear D. The CDR3 is 13 residues long. Germline lookup yields CDR1 SNHLY and CDR2 FYNNEI. DNA for the CDR3: TGTGCCAGCAGTTTTGGGCCTAACTATGGCTACACTTTC. This translates into CASSFGPNYGYTF.

This clonotype was found once. This chain connects TRBV25-1 to TRBJ2-1; 10 bases fit TRBD2. The junction had 3 bases not matched to a gene; V was cut back by 3 bases and J by 10 bases. The CDR3 totals 13 residues. Germline CDR1 is MGHDK and CDR2 is SYGVNS. The CDR3 is CASSDQAGGEQFF. The CDR3 bases are TGTGCCAGCAGTGACCAAGCGGGAGGGGAGCAGTTCTTC.

This clonotype has only a few counts. V usage is TRBV29-1 and J usage is TRBJ2-7, with 8 nucleotides matching TRBD2. The CDR3 has 16 amino acids. Germline V lookup: CDR1 SQVTM, CDR2 ANQGSEA. Trimming at V came to 4 bases and at J to 4 bases, leaving 15 bases not matched to a gene. The DNA of the CDR3 is TGCAGCGTTGTCCCCTGGACCAGCGGGAGTGGGTACGAGCAGTACTTC. It is translated as CSVVPWTSGSGYEQYF.

This clonotype was seen many times. The genes are TRBV7-3 and TRBJ2-5; tentatively, D is TRBD2 (6 bases). The germline V gene has CDR1 SGHTA and CDR2 FQGTGA. This CDR3 spans 14 amino acids. Trimming removed 5 bases at V and 3 bases at J, with 13 bases between. The CDR3 sequence is CASSLIGGKETQYF. The CDR3 region has the DNA TGTGCCAGCAGCCTTATTGGGGGGAAAGAGACCCAGTACTTC.